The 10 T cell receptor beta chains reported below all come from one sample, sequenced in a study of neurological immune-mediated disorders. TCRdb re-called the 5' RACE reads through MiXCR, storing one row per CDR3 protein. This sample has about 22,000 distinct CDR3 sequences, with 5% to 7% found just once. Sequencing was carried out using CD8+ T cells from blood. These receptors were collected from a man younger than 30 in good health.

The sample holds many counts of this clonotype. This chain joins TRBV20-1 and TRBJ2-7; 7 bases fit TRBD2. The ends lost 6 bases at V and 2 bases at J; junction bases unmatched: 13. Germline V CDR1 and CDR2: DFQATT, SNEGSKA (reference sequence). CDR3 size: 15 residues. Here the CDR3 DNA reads TGCAGTGCCGCACACACAAGCGGGGACCCCTACGAGCAGTACTTC. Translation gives CSAAHTSGDPYEQYF.

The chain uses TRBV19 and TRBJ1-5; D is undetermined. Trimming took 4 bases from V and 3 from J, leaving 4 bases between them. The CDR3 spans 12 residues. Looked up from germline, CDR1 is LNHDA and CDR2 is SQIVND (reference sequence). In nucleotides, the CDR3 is TGTGCCAGTAGTAACCTCAATCAGCCCCAGCATTTT. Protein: CASSNLNQPQHF.

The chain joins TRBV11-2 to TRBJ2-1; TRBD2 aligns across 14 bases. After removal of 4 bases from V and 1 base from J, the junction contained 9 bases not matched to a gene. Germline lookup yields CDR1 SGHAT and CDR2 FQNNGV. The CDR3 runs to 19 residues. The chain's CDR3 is CASSYRGLAGAESYNEQFF. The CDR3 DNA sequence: TGTGCCAGCAGCTACCGGGGACTAGCGGGGGCCGAATCCTACAATGAGCAGTTCTTC. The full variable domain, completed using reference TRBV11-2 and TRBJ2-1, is EAGVAQSPRYKIIEKRQSVAFWCNPISGHATLYWYQQILGQGPKLLIQFQNNGVVDDSQLPKDRFSAERLKGVDSTLKIQPAKLEDSAVYLCASSYRGLAGAESYNEQFFGPGTRLTVL.

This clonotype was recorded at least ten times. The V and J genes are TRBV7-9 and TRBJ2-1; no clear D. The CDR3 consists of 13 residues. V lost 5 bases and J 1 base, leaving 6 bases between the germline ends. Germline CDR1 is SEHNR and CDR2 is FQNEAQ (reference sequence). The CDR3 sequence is CASSPDSYNEQFF. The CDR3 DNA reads TGTGCCAGCAGCCCCGATTCCTACAATGAGCAGTTCTTC.

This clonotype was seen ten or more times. CDR3 coding DNA: TGCAGTGCTCCCGGGGGGCTCGGCTACAATGAGCAGTTCTTC. Protein sequence: CSAPGGLGYNEQFF. The rearrangement joins TRBV20-1 to TRBJ2-1, with D perhaps TRBD2 (7 bases). V was clipped by 5 bases and J by 3 bases, with 14 bases between them. CDR3 length equals 14 residues. Germline CDR1 DFQATT, CDR2 SNEGSKA (reference sequence).

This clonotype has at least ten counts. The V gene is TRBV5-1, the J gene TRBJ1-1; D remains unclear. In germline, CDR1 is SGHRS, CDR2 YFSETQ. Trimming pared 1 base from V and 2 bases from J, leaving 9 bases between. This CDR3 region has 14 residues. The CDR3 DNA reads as TGCGCCAGCAGCTTGCGGTGGGAAAACACTGAAGCTTTCTTT. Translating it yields CASSLRWENTEAFF.

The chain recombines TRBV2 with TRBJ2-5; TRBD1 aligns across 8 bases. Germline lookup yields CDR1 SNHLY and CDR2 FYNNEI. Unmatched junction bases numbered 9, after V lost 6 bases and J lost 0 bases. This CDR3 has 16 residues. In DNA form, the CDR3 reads TGTGCCAGCAGGGAAAGGACAGGGTCGTACCAAGAGACCCAGTACTTC. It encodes CASRERTGSYQETQYF.

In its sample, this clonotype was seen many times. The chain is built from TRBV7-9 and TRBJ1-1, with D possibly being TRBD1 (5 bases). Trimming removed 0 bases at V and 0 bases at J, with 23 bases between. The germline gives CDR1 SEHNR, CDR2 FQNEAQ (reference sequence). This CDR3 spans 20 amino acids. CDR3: CASSLALWDTGDKVNTEAFF. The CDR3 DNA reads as TGTGCCAGCAGCTTAGCGCTCTGGGATACGGGGGATAAGGTGAACACTGAAGCTTTCTTT.

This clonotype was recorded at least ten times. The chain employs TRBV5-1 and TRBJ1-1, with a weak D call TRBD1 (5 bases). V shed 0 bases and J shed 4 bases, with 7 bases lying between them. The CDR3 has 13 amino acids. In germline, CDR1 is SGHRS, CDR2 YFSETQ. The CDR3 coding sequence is TGCGCCAGCAGCTTGGGCGGGGGCACTGAAGCTTTCTTT. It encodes CASSLGGGTEAFF.

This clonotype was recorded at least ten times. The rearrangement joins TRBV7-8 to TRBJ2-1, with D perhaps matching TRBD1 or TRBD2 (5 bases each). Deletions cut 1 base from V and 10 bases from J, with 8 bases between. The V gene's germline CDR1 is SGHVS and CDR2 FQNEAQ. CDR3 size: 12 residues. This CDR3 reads CASSLGGWEQFF. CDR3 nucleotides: TGTGCCAGCAGCTTAGGGGGGTGGGAGCAGTTCTTC.